A selection of T cell receptor beta chains follows, all from one sample in a study of T cell repertoires in cytomegalovirus infection. MiXCR, applied by TCRdb to the reads, yields one record per CDR3 protein. Here the sample spans over 300,000 distinct CDR3 sequences, under 20% being singletons. Sequencing used PBMCs. The receptors here all came from a human donor in good health (CMV status not recorded). Some clones in this sample may be carry-over from other donors' samples. CDR3s include the opening cysteine and the closing phenylalanine or tryptophan. The D gene is left open where the match is weak. Not every row has a clone size; where given, it reads once, few, many or a size class.

j_gene | d_gene | len | v_gene | abundance | CDR3nt | CDR3aa
TRBJ2-2 | . | 15 | TRBV27 | few | TGTGCCAGCAGCTCGGGGTTCGGGGGAGGCGGGGAGCTGTTTTTT | CASSSGFGGGGELFF
TRBJ2-7 | . | 14 | TRBV7-6 | many | TGTGCCAGCAGCTTCCGGGCAGACTCCTACGAGCAGTACTTC | CASSFRADSYEQYF
TRBJ1-2 | TRBD1 | 16 | TRBV11-2 | . | TGTGCCAGCAGCTTAGGGGACAGGGGGCTGATCCTAGGCTACACCTTC | CASSLGDRGLILGYTF
TRBJ2-5 | . | 14 | TRBV20-1 | few | TGCAGTGCTAGACTCAGGGGACACCAAGAGACCCAGTACTTC | CSARLRGHQETQYF
TRBJ1-2 | . | 19 | TRBV7-9 | many | TGTGCCAGCAGCCCCGACGGGCAGGGATTAGACCAGGGCCAATATGGCTACACCTTC | CASSPDGQGLDQGQYGYTF
TRBJ2-7 | . | 15 | TRBV6-6 | . | TGTGCCAGCAGTTACTCGAGAGGGACGATGTACGAGCAGTACTTC | CASSYSRGTMYEQYF
TRBJ1-2 | . | 14 | TRBV7-2 | many | TGTGCCAGCAGCACAAAGACGGGGACTTCTAGCTACACCTTC | CASSTKTGTSSYTF
TRBJ2-5 | . | 14 | TRBV11-2 | . | TGTGCCAGCAGCTTAGGGGCGAACCGGGAGACCCAGTACTTC | CASSLGANRETQYF
TRBJ1-5 | . | 15 | TRBV20-1 | few | TGCAGTGCTAGAGATGGAGGGACCGGCAATCAGCCCCAGCATTTT | CSARDGGTGNQPQHF
TRBJ2-7 | . | 14 | TRBV2 | few | TGTGCCAGCAGTGGTCGCCCCAAGACCTACGAGCAGTACTTC | CASSGRPKTYEQYF
TRBJ2-7 | TRBD1 | 17 | TRBV7-2 | many | TGTGCCAGCAGCTTGACCTCACCCCCGGGACAGGGAAACGAGCAGTACTTC | CASSLTSPPGQGNEQYF
TRBJ2-7 | TRBD1 | 16 | TRBV20-1 | few | TGCAGTGCTGTGGACAGGGGGAGTAAGTCCCCCTACGAGCAGTACTTC | CSAVDRGSKSPYEQYF
TRBJ1-6 | TRBD1 | 12 | TRBV12-3/TRBV12-4 | . | TGTGCCAGCAGTTTAACAGGGGAATCCCTCCACTTT | CASSLTGESLHF
TRBJ2-1 | . | 17 | TRBV10-3 | . | TGTGCCATCAGTGAACGGGGTGCCGGGGGCGGGTACAATGAGCAGTTCTTC | CAISERGAGGGYNEQFF
TRBJ2-7 | TRBD2 | 16 | TRBV18 | . | TGTGCCAGCTCATTCCAGAGGGACGGGGGGTCCTACGAGCAGTACTTC | CASSFQRDGGSYEQYF
TRBJ2-1 | TRBD2 | 13 | TRBV6-8 | few | TGTGCCAGCCGCCGGACTAGCGGCAATGAGCAGTTCTTC | CASRRTSGNEQFF
TRBJ2-4 | TRBD1 | 15 | TRBV6-1 | few | TGTGCCAGCAGAACTATGGGACAGGGGAAAAACATTCAGTACTTC | CASRTMGQGKNIQYF
TRBJ1-4 | . | 14 | TRBV7-2 | many | TGTGCCAGCAGCTTAAGAGCGGGTAATGAAAAACTGTTTTTT | CASSLRAGNEKLFF
TRBJ1-5 | . | 18 | TRBV18 | . | TGTGCCAGCTCACCAAGGGGAGCAGGGACCGGGGGCAATCAGCCCCAGCATTTT | CASSPRGAGTGGNQPQHF
TRBJ2-4 | TRBD1 | 16 | TRBV3-1 | many | TGTGCCAGCAGCCGCACAGGGGGCGCGTCCAAAAACATTCAGTACTTC | CASSRTGGASKNIQYF
TRBJ2-5 | TRBD2 | 14 | TRBV5-5 | once | TGTGCCAGCAGCTTGGAGAGCGGGGAAGAGACCCAGTACTTC | CASSLESGEETQYF
TRBJ2-1 | . | 16 | TRBV5-1 | few | TGCGCCAGCAGCTTGGCCGGCAGCCTAAAATACAATGAGCAGTTCTTC | CASSLAGSLKYNEQFF
TRBJ2-2 | TRBD1 | 18 | TRBV4-1 | . | TGCGCCAGCAGCCATCCATTTAGCCGGGACAGGGTTACCGGGGAGCTGTTTTTT | CASSHPFSRDRVTGELFF
TRBJ1-6 | . | 14 | TRBV19 | . | TGTGCCAGCGCCGCCGGGACGGGGTTTTCACCCCTCCACTTT | CASAAGTGFSPLHF
TRBJ2-3 | . | 13 | TRBV12-3/TRBV12-4 | few | TGTGCCAGCAGCCGGGACAACACAGATACGCAGTATTTT | CASSRDNTDTQYF
TRBJ1-5 | TRBD1 | 15 | TRBV6-5 | . | TGTGCCAGCAGTTACGACGGACAGGGGAGTCAGCCCCAGCATTTT | CASSYDGQGSQPQHF
TRBJ2-1 | . | 13 | TRBV19 | . | TGTGCCAGCTCGAGAGTTTTCGGTGATGAGCAGTTCTTC | CASSRVFGDEQFF
TRBJ2-5 | TRBD1 | 17 | TRBV7-9 | many | TGTGCCAGCAGCCGAAACGATGGGACAGGGTCTAGGGAGACCCAGTACTTC | CASSRNDGTGSRETQYF